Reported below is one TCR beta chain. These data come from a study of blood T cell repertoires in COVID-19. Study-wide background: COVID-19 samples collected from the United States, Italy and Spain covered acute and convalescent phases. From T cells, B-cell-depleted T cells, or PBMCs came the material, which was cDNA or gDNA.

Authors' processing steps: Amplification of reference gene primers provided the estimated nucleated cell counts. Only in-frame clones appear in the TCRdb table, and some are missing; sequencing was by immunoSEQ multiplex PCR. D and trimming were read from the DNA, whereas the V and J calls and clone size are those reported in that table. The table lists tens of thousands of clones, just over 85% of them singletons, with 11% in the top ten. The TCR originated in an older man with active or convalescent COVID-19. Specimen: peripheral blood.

The CDR3 sequence is CASSYGQGATGELFF. The CDR3 region has the DNA TGTGCCAGCAGCTACGGACAGGGGGCCACCGGGGAGCTGTTTTTT. The rearrangement uses TRBV5-4 and TRBJ2-2, with 11 nucleotides matching TRBD1. J was trimmed by 4 bases and V by 3 bases; bases with no gene match: 2. The CDR3 extends over 15 amino acids. Looked up from germline, CDR1 is SGHNT and CDR2 is YYREEE (reference sequence).